This T cell receptor (beta chain) was obtained from a study of response to subunit inactivated influenza vaccine (dated by TCRdb to the late 2010s). For the wider study: The study used deep quantitative T cell receptor repertoire profiling to track responses to a trivalent subunit inactivated influenza vaccine. The full study reports these points: It was suggested by the authors that each seasonal influenza vaccination may recruit only a limited number of new T cells.

The sample holds many counts of this clonotype. This clone's antigen is unknown. One base away there is no much larger clone; base qualities are not given. Libraries were made using RT-PCR. The sequencer was an Illumina HiSeq 2500. Starting from the raw public reads, TCRdb applied fastp trimming at Q25, assembled clones with MiXCR and retained in-frame beta chains. Rows matching on CDR3 protein sequence are summarized as one entry with the most common DNA and genes. The sample table lists about 580,000 distinct CDR3 sequences, 12% to 15% of them with a count of one. Jointly, the top ten make up roughly 11% of the sample. V is pared back by 0 bases and J by 3 bases, with 8 bases lying between the germline termini. The CDR3 goes from the cysteine to the phenylalanine over 14 residues. Just CDR3 DNA is preserved here, 42 bases in frame from base 1.

This chain joins TRBV12-3 or TRBV12-4 to TRBJ2-5; there is no confident call for the D gene. Sequences were derived from PBMCs from blood, sampled about 11 days after vaccination. This clonotype originated in a man in his fifties or sixties who received an inactivated influenza vaccine. Donor details come from another sample of the same person, matched by shared clones. The CDR3 protein is CASSLAAGKETQYF. The nucleotides read TGTGCCAGCAGTTTAGCGGCTGGTAAAGAGACCCAGTACTTC.